This T cell receptor (beta chain) emerged from a study of metastatic and nonmetastatic thyroid tumors. Study context: Comparison of repertoires was carried out across blood and tumor or nodule tissue from malignant and benign thyroid patients. Findings and limits, study-wide: Relative to benign nodules, malignant thyroid tumors were reportedly characterized by significantly elevated TCR beta diversity in blood and tumor.

A remark on this clone: Its cognate antigen is unknown.

Germline CDR1 reads SGHRS; CDR2 reads YFSETQ. CDR3 length: 16 amino acids. Trimming cost V 1 base and J 4 bases; bases outside gene matches: 8. The entire patient cohort was treatment-naive prior to thyroid surgery. In the source study's methods: CDR3 differences across clinicopathological groups were used to build a distant-metastasis classifier for papillary thyroid cancer. TCRdb re-clonotyped the PCR reads through MiXCR. The V and J calls were determined by TCRdb, not by the authors. The sample carries tens of thousands of clones, more than 13% recorded once. The chain links TRBV5-1 to TRBJ2-1, with TRBD1 matching 7 bases. The sequence was obtained from a female donor with papillary thyroid cancer or a benign thyroid nodule (not recorded which). Some clones in this sample may be carry-over from other donors' samples. Sequenced sample: blood. The CDR3, as DNA: TGCGCCAGCAGCTTGTGGGGACAGAAAGTATACAATGAGCAGTTCTTC. The encoded protein is CASSLWGQKVYNEQFF.